These T cell receptor beta chains were read from a single sample in a study of T-cell memory formation after mild COVID-19. TCRdb redid the calling of the 5' RACE reads with MiXCR, one entry per CDR3 protein. The sample has 190,000 or so distinct CDR3 sequences, about 20% seen once. Sequencing was performed on PBMCs or a T cell subset sorted from them (not recorded which). These receptor sequences come from an adult woman who had mild COVID-19 (a few samples of this study predate the infection). Cell type and time point are not known. Each CDR3 is given with its conserved first and last residue. The D gene is left open where the match is weak. Expanded clones are given a class, and other clones once, few, many or no size at all.

clone_size | j_call | v_call | d_call | cdr3_aa | cdr3_nt
. | TRBJ2-1 | TRBV27 | . | CASSAFSSSYNEQFF | TGTGCCAGCAGTGCCTTTTCCAGCTCCTACAATGAGCAGTTCTTC
. | TRBJ2-3 | TRBV10-3 | TRBD2 | CATLAGGTDTQYF | TGTGCCACGCTAGCGGGTGGCACAGATACGCAGTATTTT
few | TRBJ2-3 | TRBV7-6 | TRBD1 | CASSLEAGGADTQYF | TGTGCCAGCAGCTTAGAGGCAGGGGGTGCCGATACGCAGTATTTT
few | TRBJ2-7 | TRBV7-3 | . | CASSHSVMGEQYF | TGTGCCAGCAGCCACAGCGTCATGGGCGAGCAGTACTTC
few | TRBJ2-1 | TRBV5-1 | TRBD2 | CASSPGGANEQFF | TGCGCCAGCAGCCCGGGGGGGGCCAATGAGCAGTTCTTC
. | TRBJ2-7 | TRBV20-1 | TRBD2 | CSAETSGSYEQYF | TGCAGTGCAGAGACTAGCGGATCCTACGAGCAGTACTTC
. | TRBJ1-3 | TRBV29-1 | . | CSSRGADGNTIYF | TGCAGCAGCCGGGGGGCTGACGGAAACACCATATATTTT
few | TRBJ2-5 | TRBV7-6 | . | CASSLYRTVQETQYF | TGTGCCAGCAGCTTATATCGAACGGTGCAAGAGACCCAGTACTTC
. | TRBJ2-1 | TRBV20-1 | TRBD1 | CSARSGQGTYNEQFF | TGCAGTGCTAGGTCCGGACAGGGAACCTACAATGAGCAGTTCTTC
. | TRBJ1-1 | TRBV4-1 | . | CASSQGGGITEAFF | TGCGCCAGCAGCCAGGGCGGCGGGATCACTGAAGCTTTCTTT
. | TRBJ1-2 | TRBV5-6 | TRBD1 | CASSWDSWGYTF | TGTGCCAGCAGCTGGGACAGTTGGGGCTACACCTTC
. | TRBJ2-1 | TRBV7-8 | TRBD1 | CASSRWGQGAYNEQFF | TGTGCCAGCAGCCGGTGGGGACAGGGGGCCTACAATGAGCAGTTCTTC
. | TRBJ2-3 | TRBV12-3/TRBV12-4 | . | CASSFQGAQITDTQYF | TGTGCCAGCAGTTTTCAAGGGGCCCAAATCACAGATACGCAGTATTTT
few | TRBJ2-4 | TRBV10-3 | . | CAISLPGADIQYF | TGTGCCATCAGCCTCCCCGGGGCCGACATTCAGTACTTC